This TCR delta chain is from a study of gamma-delta chains in newborns, infants, children. Study information: Innate gammadelta T cells reportedly expand polyclonally right after birth, driven by microbial exposure, per the title.

By sample share, this clone is large. TCRdb re-called the reads through CATT. Among some 970 delta-chain clones listed, under 8.5% were seen once. Losses at the gene ends were 3 bases for V and 3 bases for J; bases not matched to a gene: 12. The CDR3 has 19 residues. CDR1 is GEAIGNYY, CDR2 EKD, per germline. The genes are TRDV2 and TRDJ3, with TRDD3 matching 8 bases. The sample taken for sequencing was blood. The sequence derives from a child who was a newborn, infant or young child, either healthy, febrile or measles-vaccinated (not recorded which). The CDR3 protein is CACDALVKGDIWDTRQMFF. The CDR3 DNA reads as TGTGCCTGTGACGCACTTGTCAAGGGGGATATCTGGGACACCCGACAGATGTTTTTC.